This T cell receptor beta chain was obtained from a study of T cell repertoires in cytomegalovirus infection. Study overall: Peptides in the study included HLA-C-restricted and HLA-B-restricted CMV epitopes. The public TCR beta signatures pointed to both CMV infection and matching HLA type.

The germline V gene has CDR1 SGHDN and CDR2 FVKESK. This CDR3 spans 14 amino acids. Trimming took 4 bases from V and 3 from J, leaving 13 bases between them. TCRdb processed the reads anew with MiXCR; each CDR3 protein has one entry. The data contain 200,000 to 250,000 distinct CDR3 sequences, 38% of them singletons. This clonotype was seen a handful of times. Its target is unknown. General study points: Carriers of CMV plus the relevant HLA were identified by cumulative public TCR beta family frequency. Predominance within the ex vivo response was attributable to HLA-C-restricted CMV-specific TCR beta clonotypes.

This TCR was recovered from a human donor in good health (CMV status not recorded). Some clones in this sample may be carry-over from other donors' samples. The sequenced sample was CD8+ T cells from cultured PBMCs, obtained from culture after CMV antigen stimulation. The V gene is TRBV14, the J gene TRBJ2-7; no reliable D call. The CDR3 nucleotides read TGTGCCAGCAGCCTAAAGTCTGGGTACTACGAGCAGTACTTC. This codes for CASSLKSGYYEQYF.